This TCR beta chain was identified during a study of CXCR3-negative and CXCR3-positive naive CD8 T cells. Findings and limits, study-wide: Memory, not naive, CXCR3-negative and CXCR3-positive cells differed in TRBV-TRBJ usage. When CXCR3-positive naive cells were set against CXCR3-negative naive cells, the former had more hydrophobic TRB CDR3s. Naive subsets had comparable surface CD5, so TRB CDR3 properties gauged TCR strength.

The study made its TRB cDNA libraries by 5' RACE, adding UMI labels. TCRdb reworked the 5' RACE reads into one entry per CDR3 protein, no DNA. This table lists some 5,700 distinct CDR3 sequences. This CDR3 region has 16 residues. The V gene's germline CDR1 is KGHSH and CDR2 LQKENI. To note about this clonotype: The antigen is unknown.

The sequenced material came from naive CXCR3+ CD8+ T cells from blood. This sample's subset: CD45RO-CCR7+CD27+CD95- naive CD8+ T cells expressing CXCR3 (TNR3+). This chain connects TRBV18 to TRBJ2-3. This clonotype was sampled from a human donor in good health. Some clones in this sample may be carry-over from other donors' samples. CDR3 sequence reads: CASSPPVGDLTDTQYF.